Presented here are 10 T cell receptor beta chains from one specimen sequenced in a study of siplizumab effects on memory and regulatory T cells. Clones were read by immunoSEQ multiplex PCR, and TCRdb kept only the in-frame ones, dropping some. The sample gives some 96,000 clones, 80% to 95% of which show up once; about 0.15% is in the top ten. Material: CD4+ T cells sorted from blood. All receptors come from a human donor in good health.

This chain connects TRBV18 to TRBJ2-7; 8 bases fit TRBD1. Germline CDR1 and CDR2: KGHSH and LQKENI. V shed 3 bases and J 2 bases; nucleotides not matched to a gene: 3. The CDR3 extends over 14 amino acids. For the CDR3, the DNA is TGTGCCAGCTCACCGGGACAGGCGACCTACGAGCAGTACTTC. This sequence encodes CASSPGQATYEQYF. Supplemented by reference TRBV18 and TRBJ2-7, the full variable domain reads NAGVMQNPRHLVRRRGQEARLRCSPMKGHSHVYWYRQLPEEGLKFMVYLQKENIIDESGMPKERFSAEFPKEGPSILRIQQVVRGDSAAYFCASSPGQATYEQYFGPGTRLTVT.

The chain carries TRBV6-4 and TRBJ1-4; D is possibly TRBD1 (6 bases). The CDR3 is made up of 19 amino acids. V lost 5 bases to trimming and J lost 0 bases, with 22 bases between them. Germline CDR1 MRHNA, CDR2 SNTAGT. Here the CDR3 reads CASSSYIQGAGATNEKLFF. The DNA for the CDR3 is TGTGCCAGCAGTTCATATATACAGGGAGCAGGCGCAACTAATGAAAAACTGTTTTTT.

The chain employs TRBV19 and TRBJ2-7; D gene ambiguous. The CDR3 runs to 11 residues. Deletions cut 3 bases from V and 5 bases from J, with 5 bases between. Germline assignment: CDR1 LNHDA and CDR2 SQIVND (reference sequence). DNA for the CDR3: TGTGCCAGTAGTATTGGGAACGAGCAGTACTTC. It codes for CASSIGNEQYF.

This chain connects TRBV2 to TRBJ2-7, with TRBD1 matching 7 bases. J was trimmed by 2 bases and V by 2 bases; bases with no gene match: 9. The CDR3 is 16 residues long. CDR1 and CDR2 from the germline V gene are SNHLY and FYNNEI. The CDR3 sequence: CASSERGWDSTYEQYF. The DNA for the CDR3 is TGTGCCAGCAGTGAACGGGGATGGGACAGTACCTACGAGCAGTACTTC.

V is TRBV10-1 and J is TRBJ1-1; TRBD1 is a possible D gene (6 bases). V was shortened by 3 bases and J by 4 bases, with 12 bases between the two germline ends. This CDR3 is 14 amino acids long. Per the germline V gene, CDR1 is WNHNN and CDR2 is SYGVQD (reference sequence). For the CDR3, the DNA is TGCGCCAGCAGTGACCTCAGGGGTAGCACTGAAGCTTTCTTT. It codes for CASSDLRGSTEAFF.

This chain uses TRBV7-2 with TRBJ2-5; 11 bases match TRBD2. V was pared by 0 bases and J by 7 bases, with 1 base of the junction left unmatched. The germline CDR1 and CDR2 sequences are SGHTA and FQGNSA. The CDR3 runs 14 residues. The CDR3 protein is CASSLASGGATQYF. The CDR3 DNA sequence: TGTGCCAGCAGCTTAGCTAGCGGGGGGGCGACCCAGTACTTC.

V is TRBV10-3 and J is TRBJ2-2, with 13 bases identical to TRBD2. Per the germline V gene, CDR1 is ENHRY and CDR2 is SYGVKD. The CDR3 has 15 residues. J gave up 1 base and V 8 bases, and 1 base lay outside the gene matches. CDR3: CAIGTSGENTGELFF. DNA for the CDR3: TGTGCCATCGGGACTAGCGGGGAGAACACCGGGGAGCTGTTTTTT.

The chain is built from TRBV7-6 and TRBJ1-3; D unclear. Trimming removed 7 bases from V and 0 bases from J, with 16 bases in between. The CDR3 length is 16 residues. Germline CDR1 is SGHVS and CDR2 is FNYEAQ. The CDR3 region is CASTPTPPDSGNTIYF. CDR3 coding DNA: TGTGCCAGCACGCCAACGCCTCCCGACTCTGGAAACACCATATATTTT.

V gene TRBV6-5 combines with J gene TRBJ1-6, with 7 nucleotides matching TRBD1. The CDR3 consists of 12 residues. Germline loops: CDR1 MNHEY, CDR2 SVGAGI. V lost 5 bases, J lost 8 bases, and 0 bases stayed unmatched. CDR3 in DNA: TGTGCCAGCAGTGGGACAGATTCACCCCTCCACTTT. Its translation: CASSGTDSPLHF.

The V gene is TRBV6-6, the J gene TRBJ1-5; 9 bases map to TRBD1. CDR3 length: 15 amino acids. From germline, CDR1 is MNHNY and CDR2 SVGAGI (reference sequence). The J segment lost 6 bases and the V segment lost 5 bases, leaving 8 bases of the junction unmatched. CDR3 sequence: CASSPTGGRGQPQHF. CDR3 nucleotide sequence: TGTGCCAGCAGTCCGACAGGGGGAAGGGGTCAGCCCCAGCATTTT.